This TCR beta chain was profiled in a study of PD-1 blockade in classical Hodgkin lymphoma. The time point was: cycle 4 day 1 (C4D1), after six to seven weeks of nivolumab. Following autologous stem cell transplantation, relapse occurred in every patient, and exposure to brentuximab vedotin varied. Using immunoSEQ multiplex PCR, the repertoire was profiled, and TCRdb retains in-frame clones only, with some absent. The table records tens of thousands of clones, around 68% of them present only once. The CDR3 runs 15 residues. Per the germline V gene, CDR1 is MNHEY and CDR2 is SMNVEV (reference sequence).

This chain joins TRBV27 and TRBJ2-5; perhaps TRBD1 as D (7 bases). TRBJ2-7 explains the end of the DNA better; the J call may be wrong. This TCR came from a human donor with classical Hodgkin lymphoma. The source material was peripheral blood mononuclear cells (PBMCs), sampled before the fourth cycle of nivolumab. The CDR3 here is CASSLWTGGTYEQYF. CDR3 sequence (DNA): TGTGCCAGCAGTCTGTGGACAGGAGGGACCTACGAGCAGTACTTC.